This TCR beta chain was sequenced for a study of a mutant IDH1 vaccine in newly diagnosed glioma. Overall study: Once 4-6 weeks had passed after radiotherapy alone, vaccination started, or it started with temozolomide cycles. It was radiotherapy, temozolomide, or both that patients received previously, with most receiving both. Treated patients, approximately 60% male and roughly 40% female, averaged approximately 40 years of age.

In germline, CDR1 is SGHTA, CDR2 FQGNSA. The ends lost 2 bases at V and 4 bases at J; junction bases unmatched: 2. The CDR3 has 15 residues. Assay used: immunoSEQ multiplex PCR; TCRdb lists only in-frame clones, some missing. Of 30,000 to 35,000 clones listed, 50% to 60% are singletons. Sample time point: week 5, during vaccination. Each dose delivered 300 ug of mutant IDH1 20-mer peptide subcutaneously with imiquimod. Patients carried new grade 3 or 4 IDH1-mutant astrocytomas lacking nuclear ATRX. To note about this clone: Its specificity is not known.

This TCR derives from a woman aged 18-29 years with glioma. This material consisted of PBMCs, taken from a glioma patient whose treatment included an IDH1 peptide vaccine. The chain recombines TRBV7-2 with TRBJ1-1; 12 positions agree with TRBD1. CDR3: CASSLTGQGATEAFF. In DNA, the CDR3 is TGTGCCAGCAGCTTAACGGGACAGGGGGCCACTGAAGCTTTCTTT.